This TCR beta chain was sequenced during a study of a mutant IDH1 vaccine in newly diagnosed glioma. Study-level background: Vaccines began 4-6 weeks after radiotherapy alone, or with temozolomide cycles. Earlier treatment was radiotherapy, temozolomide, or both, with most getting both.

This CDR3 spans 16 amino acids. V lost 2 bases, J lost 0 bases, and 13 bases lay in between. CDR1 MNHNS and CDR2 SASEGT come from the germline V gene. As for this clone: Its specificity is unknown.

TCRdb's table, derived via immunoSEQ multiplex PCR, lists solely in-frame clones and lacks some. The sample has just over 65,000 clones, almost 85% seen once; the top ten hold roughly 12%. Time point specified: week 35, safety follow-up. Mutant IDH1 20-mer peptide, at 300 ug, made up each vaccine dose, with topical imiquimod. Across weeks 1, 3, 5, 7, 11, 15, 19 and 23, patients received a vaccination each time, eight in all. New IDH1-mutant, ATRX-lost WHO grade 3 or 4 astrocytomas occurred in donors. The V and J genes are TRBV6-1 and TRBJ1-2, with D perhaps matching TRBD1 (5 bases). The source is a man between 18 and 35 years old with glioma. Source: PBMCs, taken from a glioma patient whose treatment included an IDH1 peptide vaccine. This chain's CDR3 is CASSELQGTANYGYTF. The CDR3 DNA is TGTGCCAGCAGTGAACTTCAGGGAACAGCTAACTATGGCTACACCTTC.